The entry below describes one T cell receptor (beta chain). Antigen: not known. The sample comes from a study of T cell responses to AZD1222 COVID-19 vaccine. Study results and limitations: Repertoires in all cases were sampled only once the peak T cell response had passed. Close to half of spike-specific TCRs reportedly recognize unmutated variant regions. Baseline antibody screening turned up just a handful of seropositive AZD1222 recipients.

The germline CDR1 and CDR2 sequences are MNHNS and SASEGT. This CDR3 has 15 residues. The junction had 6 bases not matched to a gene; V was cut back by 5 bases and J by 0 bases. Clones were read by immunoSEQ multiplex PCR, and TCRdb kept only the in-frame ones, dropping some. The sample comprises roughly 190,000 clones, roughly nine tenths of which are singletons, and 3.6% rests with the top ten. The chain links TRBV6-1 to TRBJ2-7; 8 nucleotides agree with TRBD1. Sequences were derived from peripheral blood, sampled 28 days after the second dose of the MenACWY control vaccine. The sequence came from an adult who received the MenACWY meningococcal vaccine as a control. The DNA for the CDR3 is TGTGCCAGCAGTCGCTCCGGGACAGGCTCCTACGAGCAGTACTTC. Residues: CASSRSGTGSYEQYF.